Shown below are 25 T cell receptor beta chains from a single sample sequenced in a study of shared T cell receptors in the human thymus. Clones were read by immunoSEQ multiplex PCR, and TCRdb kept only the in-frame ones, dropping some. The sample has under 700,000 clones; approximately 80% are singletons. This sample also appeared in a second study, on human thymus T cells.

The sample consisted of thymocytes. Receptor source: a boy younger than two with a congenital heart defect.

J is TRBJ2-3 and V is TRBV7-7; no clear D gene. Germline V gives CDR1 SSHAT, CDR2 FNYEAQ (reference sequence). Trimming took 1 base from V and 6 from J, leaving 11 bases between them. There are 14 residues in the CDR3. The CDR3 DNA reads as TGTGCCAGCAGCTTAGATCCAGGCCGGGATACGCAGTATTTT. Its translation is CASSLDPGRDTQYF.

The sample holds a few counts of this clone. This sequence joins TRBV4-2 and TRBJ2-2, with 8 bases that match TRBD2. The CDR3 spans 16 residues. Germline V lookup: CDR1 LGHNA, CDR2 YNFKEQ. V shed 6 bases and J 3 bases; nucleotides not matched to a gene: 9. The CDR3 reads CASRGLAGRYTGELFF. The CDR3 region has the DNA TGTGCCAGCAGGGGCTTAGCGGGGCGGTACACCGGGGAGCTGTTTTTT.

V is TRBV29-1 and J is TRBJ2-7, with 10 bases fitting TRBD1. The CDR3 is made up of 15 amino acids. The V segment lost 3 bases and the J segment 3 bases; nucleotides outside the gene matches: 8. CDR1 is SQVTM, CDR2 ANQGSEA, per germline. The CDR3 DNA follows: TGCAGCGTTGATGGGGGACAGGGGACCAACTACGAGCAGTACTTC. Its protein is CSVDGGQGTNYEQYF.

The chain is built from TRBV11-3 and TRBJ2-1, with D possibly TRBD1 on 7 matching bases. The V gene's germline CDR1 is SGHNT and CDR2 YENEEA. Trimming left V 4 bases short and J 2 bases short, with 18 bases between. The CDR3 length is 17 residues. As DNA, the CDR3 is TGTGCCAGCAGCTACCCCGCCCCCAGGGGGGCCTACAATGAGCAGTTCTTC. Translating gives CASSYPAPRGAYNEQFF.

The J gene is TRBJ2-2, the V gene TRBV5-6; TRBD2 matches 11 bases. Trimming removed 2 bases from V and 3 bases from J; junction bases left unmatched: 9. Germline lookup yields CDR1 SGHDT and CDR2 YYEEEE. CDR3 size: 18 residues. The CDR3 DNA follows: TGTGCCAGCAGCTTCAAGATAGCGGGAGGGGGGGACACCGGGGAGCTGTTTTTT. As protein: CASSFKIAGGGDTGELFF.

J is TRBJ1-2 and V is TRBV4-1; TRBD1 agrees at 7 bases. The CDR3 has 17 amino acids. J gave up 3 bases and V 0 bases, and 10 bases lay outside the gene matches. Germline V gene lookup returns CDR1 MGHRA and CDR2 YSYEKL. CDR3 bases: TGCGCCAGCAGCCAAGATCTTGCAGGGGGTTGGCACTATGGCTACACCTTC. Translation gives CASSQDLAGGWHYGYTF.

This chain links TRBV27 with TRBJ1-2, with TRBD1 matching 7 bases. Germline CDR1 reads MNHEY; CDR2 reads SMNVEV (reference sequence). The CDR3 loop spans 15 amino acids. Trimming at V came to 6 bases and at J to 4 bases, leaving 11 bases not matched to a gene. The CDR3 sequence: CASRVGQKPSYGYTF. The CDR3 DNA follows: TGTGCCAGCAGGGTGGGACAGAAGCCCTCCTATGGCTACACCTTC.

The genes are TRBV7-6 and TRBJ2-5; 9 bases agree with TRBD2. The V gene's germline CDR1 is SGHVS and CDR2 FNYEAQ. This CDR3 is built from 14 residues. After removal of 5 bases from V and 9 bases from J, the junction contained 10 bases not matched to a gene. CDR3 DNA: TGTGCCAGCAGCACTCCTAGCGGGATCACGGCCCAGTACTTC. This translates into CASSTPSGITAQYF.

This chain uses TRBV30 with TRBJ1-2; no definite D call. The CDR3 is 14 residues long. Deletions cut 4 bases from V and 4 bases from J, with 16 bases between. The germline V gene encodes CDR1 GTSNPN and CDR2 SVGIG (reference sequence). The CDR3 nucleotides are TGTGCCTGGAATACAGACCATACCTCCTATGGCTACACCTTC. Translation gives CAWNTDHTSYGYTF.

This clone was seen just once. This chain uses TRBV29-1 with TRBJ2-2, with a tentative D call TRBD2 (6 bases). The germline gives CDR1 SQVTM, CDR2 ANQGSEA. The CDR3 loop spans 14 amino acids. V lost 8 bases, J lost 3 bases, and 16 bases lay in between. The CDR3 here is CSPRGSEHTGELFF. In nucleotides, the CDR3 is TGCAGCCCCCGGGGGTCAGAGCACACCGGGGAGCTGTTTTTT.

This chain joins TRBV4-2 and TRBJ2-5, with 8 bases fitting TRBD2. V lost 2 bases, J lost 6 bases, and 8 bases stayed unmatched. CDR3 size: 15 residues. Germline CDR1 is LGHNA and CDR2 is YNFKEQ. The CDR3 DNA is TGTGCCAGCAGCCAAAACGGCGCGGGAGGAAAGACCCAGTACTTC. It codes for CASSQNGAGGKTQYF.

The chain joins TRBV7-3 to TRBJ2-1, with TRBD2 as a possible D gene (6 bases). With 6 bases removed from V and 5 bases from J, the gap between germline ends came to 17 bases. Germline lookup yields CDR1 SGHTA and CDR2 FQGTGA. The CDR3 covers 15 residues. The CDR3 here is CASSSSARVDNEQFF. DNA of the CDR3: TGTGCCAGCAGTTCTAGCGCCCGGGTTGACAATGAGCAGTTCTTC.

The rearrangement uses TRBV7-9 and TRBJ1-1; TRBD1 is a possible D gene (6 bases). The CDR3 consists of 16 residues. V gave up 5 bases and J gave up 0 bases, with 16 bases separating them. Germline V gene data show CDR1 as SEHNR and CDR2 as FQNEAQ (reference sequence). The CDR3 spells CASSPRPGALNTEAFF. The CDR3, as DNA: TGTGCCAGCAGCCCACGACCAGGGGCCCTGAACACTGAAGCTTTCTTT.

The chain has TRBV23-1 and TRBJ1-1; 9 bases map to TRBD1. TRBV23-1 is an ORF for which the function is uncertain. Trimming at V came to 0 bases and at J to 1 base, leaving 3 bases not matched to a gene. The CDR3 is 16 amino acids. The CDR3 DNA reads TGCGCCAGCAGTCAATCTGGACAGGGGAAGAACACTGAAGCTTTCTTT. Its translation is CASSQSGQGKNTEAFF.

The V and J genes are TRBV5-6 and TRBJ1-1, with a possible D match to TRBD1 (5 bases). The CDR3 consists of 19 residues. In germline, CDR1 is SGHDT, CDR2 YYEEEE. The ends were cut back, 0 bases at V and 4 bases at J, with 25 bases in the middle. CDR3: CASSLDRARGKAGSTEAFF. CDR3 DNA: TGTGCCAGCAGCTTGGATCGGGCTAGGGGTAAAGCAGGTAGCACTGAAGCTTTCTTT.

This clone was seen a few times. The chain links TRBV11-3 to TRBJ1-3, with D tentatively TRBD1 (6 bases). CDR1 is SGHNT, CDR2 YENEEA, per germline. V was cut by 7 bases and J by 4 bases, with 17 bases left in between. The CDR3 sequence is 15 residues long. The CDR3 DNA reads TGTGCCAGCAAACCCGAGGGGGAAAGGGGAAACACCATATATTTT. Translating it yields CASKPEGERGNTIYF.

The rearrangement links TRBV11-2 to TRBJ1-2; 9 nucleotides agree with TRBD1. V was pared by 6 bases and J by 4 bases, with 6 bases of the junction left unmatched. The CDR3 runs to 14 residues. The V gene's germline CDR1 is SGHAT and CDR2 FQNNGV. CDR3 bases: TGTGCCAGCAGGACAGGGGGTTCCTTCTATGGCTACACCTTC. This gives the protein CASRTGGSFYGYTF. The whole variable domain, filled in from reference TRBV11-2 and TRBJ1-2, reads EAGVAQSPRYKIIEKRQSVAFWCNPISGHATLYWYQQILGQGPKLLIQFQNNGVVDDSQLPKDRFSAERLKGVDSTLKIQPAKLEDSAVYLCASRTGGSFYGYTFGSGTRLTVV.

The chain recombines TRBV4-3 with TRBJ1-1, with D possibly being TRBD1 (5 bases). This CDR3 has 15 amino acids. V dropped 0 bases and J dropped 2 bases, with 10 bases sitting between them. Germline V CDR1 and CDR2: LGHNA, YSLEER. In DNA form, the CDR3 reads TGCGCCAGCAGCCAAGAGAAGGGACTTAACACTGAAGCTTTCTTT. Amino acid sequence: CASSQEKGLNTEAFF.

Written as DNA, the CDR3 is TGTGCCACCAGCAGCCGCGAAGGGGGACTAGCGGTAGCCAAAAACATTCAGTACTTC. It yields the protein CATSSREGGLAVAKNIQYF. The chain is built from TRBV15 and TRBJ2-4, with 11 bases matching TRBD2. Per the germline V gene, CDR1 is LNHNV and CDR2 is YYDKDF (reference sequence). After removal of 3 bases from V and 0 bases from J, the junction contained 10 bases not matched to a gene. The CDR3 covers 19 residues.

This chain links TRBV4-3 with TRBJ1-2; D is perhaps TRBD1 (6 bases). Trimming stripped 4 bases from V and 8 bases from J, with 23 bases between. Germline-derived CDR1 and CDR2 are LGHNA and YSLEER. The CDR3 consists of 16 residues. The CDR3: CASSPWSGALRGGYTF. As DNA, the CDR3 is TGCGCCAGCAGCCCCTGGTCAGGGGCCCTTAGAGGGGGCTACACCTTC.

This clone was found a few times. The chain has TRBV28 and TRBJ2-7; 7 bases are a match to TRBD1. From germline, CDR1 is MDHEN and CDR2 SYDVKM. This CDR3 is built from 13 residues. J gave up 13 bases and V 6 bases, and 15 bases lay outside the gene matches. The CDR3 reads CASRPIKTGRLYF. The CDR3 DNA reads as TGTGCCAGCAGACCAATCAAGACAGGGCGCCTCTACTTC.

The rearrangement links TRBV12-2 to TRBJ2-7; whether TRBD2, the table's D call, matches the DNA was not checked. TRBV12-2 is flagged as a pseudogene. The CDR3 runs to 20 residues. In DNA, the CDR3 is TGTGCAAGTCGCTTTCAACCGGGACAGGGGGTAGAGCGGGAGGCCTACGAGCAGTACTTC. Residues: CASRFQPGQGVEREAYEQYF.

This rearrangement joins TRBV2 to TRBJ1-5, with unresolved D. V was cut by 6 bases and J by 4 bases, with 7 bases left in between. Germline lookup yields CDR1 SNHLY and CDR2 FYNNEI. The CDR3 length is 12 residues. The CDR3 nucleotides are TGTGCCAGCAGCGGACTAAATCAGCCCCAGCATTTT. Translating gives CASSGLNQPQHF.

The V call is TRBV6-5, the J call TRBJ2-2, with TRBD2 matching over 7 bases. The CDR3 contains 15 residues. Germline V CDR1 and CDR2: MNHEY, SVGAGI. With V trimmed by 5 bases and J by 0 bases, 3 bases remained unmatched. The CDR3 is CASSSGTPNTGELFF. The DNA of the CDR3 is TGTGCCAGCAGTAGCGGGACGCCGAACACCGGGGAGCTGTTTTTT.

The chain recombines TRBV4-1 with TRBJ2-1, with TRBD2 matching over 11 bases. Germline V lookup: CDR1 MGHRA, CDR2 YSYEKL. The length of the CDR3 is 18 residues. The ends lost 4 bases at V and 10 bases at J; junction bases unmatched: 18. For the CDR3, the DNA is TGCGCCAGCAGCCTCCGAACCCAGGGACTAGCGGTTACCAAGGAGCAGTTCTTC. This sequence encodes CASSLRTQGLAVTKEQFF.